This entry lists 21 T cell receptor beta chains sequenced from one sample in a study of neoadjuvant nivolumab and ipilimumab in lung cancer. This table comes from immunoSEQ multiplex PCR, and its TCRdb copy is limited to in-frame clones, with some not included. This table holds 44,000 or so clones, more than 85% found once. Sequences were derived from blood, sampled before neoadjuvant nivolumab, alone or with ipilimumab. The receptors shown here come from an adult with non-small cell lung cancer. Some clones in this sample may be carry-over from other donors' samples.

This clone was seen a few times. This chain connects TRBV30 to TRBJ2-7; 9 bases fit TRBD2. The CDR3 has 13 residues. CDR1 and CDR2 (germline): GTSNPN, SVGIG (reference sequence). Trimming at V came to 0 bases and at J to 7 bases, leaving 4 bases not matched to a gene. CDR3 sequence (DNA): TGTGCCTGGAGTGTACTAGCGGGTAGGGAGCAGTACTTC. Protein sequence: CAWSVLAGREQYF.

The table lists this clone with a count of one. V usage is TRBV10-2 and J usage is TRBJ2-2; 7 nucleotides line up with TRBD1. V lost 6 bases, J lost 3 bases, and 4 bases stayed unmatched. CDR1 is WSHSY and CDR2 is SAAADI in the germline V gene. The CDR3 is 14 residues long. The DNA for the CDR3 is TGCGCCAGCAGGGCCGGGACAGACACCGGGGAGCTGTTTTTT. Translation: CASRAGTDTGELFF.

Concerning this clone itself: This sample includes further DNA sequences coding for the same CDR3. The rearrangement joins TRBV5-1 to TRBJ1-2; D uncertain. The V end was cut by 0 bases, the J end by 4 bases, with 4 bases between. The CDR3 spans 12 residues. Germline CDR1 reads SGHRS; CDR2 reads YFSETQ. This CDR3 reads CASSLDSYGYTF. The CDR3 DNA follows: TGCGCCAGCAGCTTGGACAGCTATGGCTACACCTTC.

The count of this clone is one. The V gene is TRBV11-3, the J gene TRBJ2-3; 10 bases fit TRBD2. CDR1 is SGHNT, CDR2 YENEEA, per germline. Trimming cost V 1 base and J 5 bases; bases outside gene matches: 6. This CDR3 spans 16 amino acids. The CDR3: CASSLGLAGDGDTQYF. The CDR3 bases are TGTGCCAGCAGCTTAGGGCTAGCGGGAGATGGAGATACGCAGTATTTT.

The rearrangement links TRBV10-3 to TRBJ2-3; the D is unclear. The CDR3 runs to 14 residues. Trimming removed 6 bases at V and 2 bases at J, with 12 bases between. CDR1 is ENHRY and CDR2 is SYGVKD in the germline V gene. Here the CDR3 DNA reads TGTGCCATCAGACCGACTCTTCACACAGATACGCAGTATTTT. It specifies CAIRPTLHTDTQYF.

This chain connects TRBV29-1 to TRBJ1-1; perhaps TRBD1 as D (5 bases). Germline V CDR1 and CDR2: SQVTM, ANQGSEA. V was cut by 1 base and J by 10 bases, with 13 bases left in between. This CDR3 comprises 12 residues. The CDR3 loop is CSVEAFGGGAFF. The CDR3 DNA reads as TGCAGCGTTGAAGCATTCGGCGGGGGAGCTTTCTTT.

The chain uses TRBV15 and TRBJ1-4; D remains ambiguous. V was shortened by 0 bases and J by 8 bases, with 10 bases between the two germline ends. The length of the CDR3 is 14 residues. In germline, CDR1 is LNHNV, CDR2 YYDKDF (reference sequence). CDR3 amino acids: CATSREVRFEKLFF. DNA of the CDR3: TGTGCCACCAGCAGAGAAGTACGTTTCGAAAAACTGTTTTTT.

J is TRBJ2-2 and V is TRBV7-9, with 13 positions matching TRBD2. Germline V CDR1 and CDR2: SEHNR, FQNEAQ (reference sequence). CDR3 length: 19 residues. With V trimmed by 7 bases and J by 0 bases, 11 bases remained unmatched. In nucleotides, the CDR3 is TGTGCCAGCACCCCCCCGGGACTAGCGGGGCCATCGAACACCGGGGAGCTGTTTTTT. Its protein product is CASTPPGLAGPSNTGELFF.

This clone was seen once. Here the CDR3 DNA reads TGTGCCAGCAGCGTCGGACTAGCGGGAGGGGAGACCCAGTACTTC. Its translation: CASSVGLAGGETQYF. The chain uses TRBV9 and TRBJ2-5; 15 nucleotides match TRBD2. J gave up 5 bases and V 2 bases, and 1 base lay outside the gene matches. The CDR3 spans 15 residues. Per germline, CDR1 SGDLS and CDR2 YYNGEE.

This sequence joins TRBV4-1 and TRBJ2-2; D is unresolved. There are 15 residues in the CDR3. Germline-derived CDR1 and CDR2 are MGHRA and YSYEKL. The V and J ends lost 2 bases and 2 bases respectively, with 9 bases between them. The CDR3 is CASSQTGFNTGELFF. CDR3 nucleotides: TGCGCCAGCAGCCAAACGGGCTTTAACACCGGGGAGCTGTTTTTT.

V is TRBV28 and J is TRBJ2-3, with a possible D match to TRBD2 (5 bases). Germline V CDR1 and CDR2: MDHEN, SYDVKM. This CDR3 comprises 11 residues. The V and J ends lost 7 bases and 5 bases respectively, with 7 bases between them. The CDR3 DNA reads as TGTGCCAGCAACGGGATAGATACGCAGTATTTT. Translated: CASNGIDTQYF.

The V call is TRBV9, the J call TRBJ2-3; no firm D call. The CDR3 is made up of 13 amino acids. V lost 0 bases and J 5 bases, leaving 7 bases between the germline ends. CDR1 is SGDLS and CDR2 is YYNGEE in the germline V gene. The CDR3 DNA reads TGTGCCAGCAGCGTAGTCCTCGGAGATACGCAGTATTTT. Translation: CASSVVLGDTQYF. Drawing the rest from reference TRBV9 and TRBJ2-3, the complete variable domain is DSGVTQTPKHLITATGQRVTLRCSPRSGDLSVYWYQQSLDQGLQFLIQYYNGEERAKGNILERFSAQQFPDLHSELNLSSLELGDSALYFCASSVVLGDTQYFGPGTRLTVL.

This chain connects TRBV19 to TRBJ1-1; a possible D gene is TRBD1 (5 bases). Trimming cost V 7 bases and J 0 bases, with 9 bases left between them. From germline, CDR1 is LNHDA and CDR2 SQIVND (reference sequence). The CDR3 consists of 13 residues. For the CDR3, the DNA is TGTGCCAGTACAAGAGGGGTGAACACTGAAGCTTTCTTT. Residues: CASTRGVNTEAFF.

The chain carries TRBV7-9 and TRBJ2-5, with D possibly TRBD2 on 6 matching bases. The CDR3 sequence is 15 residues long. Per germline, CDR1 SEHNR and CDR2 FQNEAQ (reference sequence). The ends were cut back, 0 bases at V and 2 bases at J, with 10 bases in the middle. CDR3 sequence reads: CASSLALGLQETQYF. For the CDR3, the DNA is TGTGCCAGCAGCTTAGCGCTCGGACTACAAGAGACCCAGTACTTC.

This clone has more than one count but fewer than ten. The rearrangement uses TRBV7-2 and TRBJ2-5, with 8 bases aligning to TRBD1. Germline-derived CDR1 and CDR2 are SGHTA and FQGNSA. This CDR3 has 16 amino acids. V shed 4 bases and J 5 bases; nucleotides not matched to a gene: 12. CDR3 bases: TGTGCCAGCAGCTCTGGCCCAGGGGGCGAAGGGGAGACCCAGTACTTC. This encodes CASSSGPGGEGETQYF.

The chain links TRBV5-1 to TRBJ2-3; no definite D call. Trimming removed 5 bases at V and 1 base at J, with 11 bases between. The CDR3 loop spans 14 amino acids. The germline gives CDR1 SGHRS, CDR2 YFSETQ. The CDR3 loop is CASRDQTGTDTQYF. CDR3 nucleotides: TGCGCCAGCAGAGATCAAACAGGCACAGATACGCAGTATTTT.

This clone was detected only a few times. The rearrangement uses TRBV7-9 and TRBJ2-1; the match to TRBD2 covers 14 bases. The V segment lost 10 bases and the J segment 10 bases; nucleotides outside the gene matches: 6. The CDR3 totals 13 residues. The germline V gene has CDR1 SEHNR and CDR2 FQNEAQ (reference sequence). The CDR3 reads CAKGLAGVREQFF. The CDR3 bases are TGTGCCAAGGGACTAGCGGGAGTCCGGGAGCAGTTCTTC.

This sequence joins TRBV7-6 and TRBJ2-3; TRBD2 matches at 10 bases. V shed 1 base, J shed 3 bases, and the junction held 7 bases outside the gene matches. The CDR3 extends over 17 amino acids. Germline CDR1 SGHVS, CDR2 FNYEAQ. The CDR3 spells CASSLGWGSGGTDTQYF. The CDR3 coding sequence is TGTGCCAGCAGCTTAGGCTGGGGTAGCGGGGGGACAGATACGCAGTATTTT.

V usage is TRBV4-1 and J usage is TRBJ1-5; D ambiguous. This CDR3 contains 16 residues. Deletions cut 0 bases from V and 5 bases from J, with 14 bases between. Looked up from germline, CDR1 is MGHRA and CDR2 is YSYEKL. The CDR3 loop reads CASSQERLRSDQPQHF. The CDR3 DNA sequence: TGCGCCAGCAGCCAAGAGAGACTCCGAAGCGATCAGCCCCAGCATTTT.

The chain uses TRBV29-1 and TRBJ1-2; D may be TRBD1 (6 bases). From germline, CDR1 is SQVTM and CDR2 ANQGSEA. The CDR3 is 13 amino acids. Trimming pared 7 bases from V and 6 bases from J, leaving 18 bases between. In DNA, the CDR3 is TGCAGCGAGAAGGGACACCCCACGGATGGCTACACCTTC. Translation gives CSEKGHPTDGYTF.

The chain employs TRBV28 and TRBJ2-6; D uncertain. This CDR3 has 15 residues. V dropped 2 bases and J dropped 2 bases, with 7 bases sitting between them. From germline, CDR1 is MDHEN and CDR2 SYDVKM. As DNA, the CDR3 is TGTGCCAGCAGTTTACCAGGAACTGGGGCCAACGTCCTGACTTTC. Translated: CASSLPGTGANVLTF. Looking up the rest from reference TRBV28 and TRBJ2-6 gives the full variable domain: DVKVTQSSRYLVKRTGEKVFLECVQDMDHENMFWYRQDPGLGLRLIYFSYDVKMKEKGDIPEGYSVSREKKERFSLILESASTNQTSMYLCASSLPGTGANVLTFGAGSRLTVL.